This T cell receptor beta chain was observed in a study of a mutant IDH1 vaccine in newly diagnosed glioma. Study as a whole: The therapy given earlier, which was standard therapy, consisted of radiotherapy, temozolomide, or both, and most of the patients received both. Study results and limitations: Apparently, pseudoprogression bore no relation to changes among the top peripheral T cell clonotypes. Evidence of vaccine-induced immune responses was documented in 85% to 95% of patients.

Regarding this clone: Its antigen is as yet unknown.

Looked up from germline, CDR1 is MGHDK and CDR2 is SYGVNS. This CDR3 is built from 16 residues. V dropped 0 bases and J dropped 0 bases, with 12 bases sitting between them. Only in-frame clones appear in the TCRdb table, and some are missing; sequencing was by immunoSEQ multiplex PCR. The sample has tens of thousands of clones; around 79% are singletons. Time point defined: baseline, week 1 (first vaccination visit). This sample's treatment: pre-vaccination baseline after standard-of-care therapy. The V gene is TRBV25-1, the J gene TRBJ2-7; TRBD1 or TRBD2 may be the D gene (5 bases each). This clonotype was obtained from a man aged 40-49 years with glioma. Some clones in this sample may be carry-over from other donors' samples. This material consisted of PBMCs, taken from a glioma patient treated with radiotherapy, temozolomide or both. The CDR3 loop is CASSEYQGRNSYEQYF. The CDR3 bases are TGTGCCAGCAGTGAATATCAGGGACGGAACTCCTACGAGCAGTACTTC.